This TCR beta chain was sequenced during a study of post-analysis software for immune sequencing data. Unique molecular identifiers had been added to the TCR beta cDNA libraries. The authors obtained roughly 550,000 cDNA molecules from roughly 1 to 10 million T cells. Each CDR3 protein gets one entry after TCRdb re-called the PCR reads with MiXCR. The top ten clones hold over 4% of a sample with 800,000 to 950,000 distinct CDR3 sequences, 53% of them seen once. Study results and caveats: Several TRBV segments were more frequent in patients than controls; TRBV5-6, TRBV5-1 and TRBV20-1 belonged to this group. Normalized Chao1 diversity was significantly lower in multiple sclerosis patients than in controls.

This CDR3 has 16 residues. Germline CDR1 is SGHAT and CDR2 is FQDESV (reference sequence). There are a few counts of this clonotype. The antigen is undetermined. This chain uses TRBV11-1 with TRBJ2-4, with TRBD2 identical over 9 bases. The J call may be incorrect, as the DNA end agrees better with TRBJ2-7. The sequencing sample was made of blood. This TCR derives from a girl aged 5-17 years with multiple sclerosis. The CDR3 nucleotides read TGTGCCAGCAGCCGGATTGCACTAGCGGGCCACCACGAGCAGTACTTC. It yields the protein CASSRIALAGHHEQYF.